The clone carrying this TCR beta chain was detected a few times. Its antigen is not known. Clones were read by immunoSEQ multiplex PCR, and TCRdb kept only the in-frame ones, dropping some. Of 45,000 to 55,000 clones listed, about four fifths are singletons. The source of the sample is a study of OX40 agonist ivuxolimab in advanced cancers. Study-level information: All patients had ivuxolimab intravenously every 2 weeks at 0.01 to 10 mg/kg.

Germline V gene lookup returns CDR1 SGHDN and CDR2 FVKESK. The CDR3 extends over 12 amino acids. Trimming took 4 bases from V and 6 from J, leaving 10 bases between them. Findings and caveats of the study: Also present in some nonresponders was a low level of normalized T-cell clonal expansion. At 0.1 to 3.0 mg/kg and by week 6, CD4+ and CD8+ T cells in the blood had expanded clonally. Relatively little clonal expansion, among the lowest observed, appeared in partial responders at 0.1-3.0 mg/kg.

This sample comprised CD4+ or CD8+ T cells sorted from blood, obtained in a trial of the OX40 agonist ivuxolimab. This sequence originates from an adult with an advanced solid tumor such as melanoma, head and neck, liver or kidney cancer. This chain links TRBV14 with TRBJ2-7; D is undetermined. The CDR3 spells CASSPSTIEQYF. The CDR3 DNA is TGTGCCAGCAGCCCCAGCACTATCGAGCAGTACTTC.